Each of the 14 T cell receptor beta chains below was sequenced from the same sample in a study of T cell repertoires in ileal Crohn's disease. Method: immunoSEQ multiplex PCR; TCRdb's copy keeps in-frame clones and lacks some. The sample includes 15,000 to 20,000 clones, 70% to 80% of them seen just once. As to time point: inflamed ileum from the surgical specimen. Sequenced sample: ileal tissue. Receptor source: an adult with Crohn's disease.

This CDR3 reads CASSSGTHGSTDTQYF. The CDR3 nucleotides read TGTGCCAGCAGTTCGGGGACCCACGGCAGCACAGATACGCAGTATTTT. V gene TRBV2 combines with J gene TRBJ2-3, with D perhaps given as TRBD1 or TRBD2 (5 bases each). V shed 5 bases and J shed 0 bases, with 15 bases lying between them. The CDR3 has 16 amino acids. Germline V gives CDR1 SNHLY, CDR2 FYNNEI.

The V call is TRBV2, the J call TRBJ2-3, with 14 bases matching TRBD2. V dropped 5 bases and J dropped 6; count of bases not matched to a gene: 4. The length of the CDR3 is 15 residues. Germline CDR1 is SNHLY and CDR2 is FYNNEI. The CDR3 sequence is CASSPGTSGGDTQYF. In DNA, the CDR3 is TGTGCCAGCAGTCCCGGGACTAGCGGGGGTGATACGCAGTATTTT.

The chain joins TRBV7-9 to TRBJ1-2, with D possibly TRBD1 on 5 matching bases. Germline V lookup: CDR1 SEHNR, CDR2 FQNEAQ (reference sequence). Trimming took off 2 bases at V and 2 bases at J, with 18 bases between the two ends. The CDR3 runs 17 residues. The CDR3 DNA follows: TGTGCCAGCAGCTTATTTAGTGCCTCGGAGGGGAACTATGGCTACACCTTC. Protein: CASSLFSASEGNYGYTF.

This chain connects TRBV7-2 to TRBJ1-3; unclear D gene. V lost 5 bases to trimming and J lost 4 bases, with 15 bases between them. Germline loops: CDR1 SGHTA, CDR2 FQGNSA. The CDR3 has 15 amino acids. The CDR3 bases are TGTGCCAGCAGCCCGATGGGTGACGGAGGAAACACCATATATTTT. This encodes CASSPMGDGGNTIYF.

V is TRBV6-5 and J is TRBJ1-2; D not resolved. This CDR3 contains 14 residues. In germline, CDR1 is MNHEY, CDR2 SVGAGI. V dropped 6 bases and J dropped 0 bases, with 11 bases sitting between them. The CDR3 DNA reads TGTGCCAGCAGACGCAGGTCGACTAACTATGGCTACACCTTC. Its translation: CASRRRSTNYGYTF.

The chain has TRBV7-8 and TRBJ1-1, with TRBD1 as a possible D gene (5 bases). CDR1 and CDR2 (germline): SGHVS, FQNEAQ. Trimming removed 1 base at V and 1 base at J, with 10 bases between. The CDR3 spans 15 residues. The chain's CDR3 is CASSLVPGPNTEAFF. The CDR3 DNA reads TGTGCCAGCAGCTTAGTGCCGGGGCCGAACACTGAAGCTTTCTTT.

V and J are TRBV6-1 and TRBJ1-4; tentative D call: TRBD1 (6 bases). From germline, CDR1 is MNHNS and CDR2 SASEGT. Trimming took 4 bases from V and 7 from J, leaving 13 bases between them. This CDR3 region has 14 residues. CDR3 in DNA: TGTGCCAGCAGTGGAGGGGGAGGGGGTGAAAAACTGTTTTTT. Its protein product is CASSGGGGGEKLFF.

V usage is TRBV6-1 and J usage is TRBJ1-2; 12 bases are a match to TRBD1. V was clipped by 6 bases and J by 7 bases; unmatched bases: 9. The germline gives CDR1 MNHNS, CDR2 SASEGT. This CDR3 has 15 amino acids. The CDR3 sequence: CASSLGTGGFGGYTF. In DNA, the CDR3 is TGTGCCAGCAGCCTCGGGACAGGGGGCTTCGGTGGCTACACCTTC.

CDR3 amino acids: CASSDERDRGAYEQYF. The CDR3 nucleotides are TGTGCCAGCAGTGACGAAAGGGACAGGGGGGCCTACGAGCAGTACTTC. The chain recombines TRBV6-1 with TRBJ2-7; TRBD1 aligns across 11 bases. CDR3 length: 16 amino acids. Germline CDR1 reads MNHNS; CDR2 reads SASEGT. V lost 3 bases and J lost 2; bases outside the gene matches: 6.

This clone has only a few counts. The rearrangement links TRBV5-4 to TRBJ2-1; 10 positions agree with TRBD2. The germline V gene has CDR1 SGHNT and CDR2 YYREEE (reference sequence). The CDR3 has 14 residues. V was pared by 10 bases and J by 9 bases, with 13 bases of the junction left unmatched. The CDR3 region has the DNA TGTGCCGCCCGGAGCGGGGGGGCCGGGGTTGAGCAGTTCTTC. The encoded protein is CAARSGGAGVEQFF.

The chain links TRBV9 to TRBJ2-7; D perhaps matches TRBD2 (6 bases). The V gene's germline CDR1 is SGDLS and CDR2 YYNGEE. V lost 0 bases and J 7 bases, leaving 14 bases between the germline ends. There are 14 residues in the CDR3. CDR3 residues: CASSVATGAVEQYF. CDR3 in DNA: TGTGCCAGCAGCGTAGCTACGGGAGCGGTGGAGCAGTACTTC.

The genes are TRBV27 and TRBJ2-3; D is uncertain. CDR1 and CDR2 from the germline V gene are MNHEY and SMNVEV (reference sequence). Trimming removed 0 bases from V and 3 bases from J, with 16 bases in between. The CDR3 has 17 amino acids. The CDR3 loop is CASSLSGWAVGTDTQYF. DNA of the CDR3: TGTGCCAGCAGTTTATCCGGGTGGGCAGTGGGAACAGATACGCAGTATTTT.

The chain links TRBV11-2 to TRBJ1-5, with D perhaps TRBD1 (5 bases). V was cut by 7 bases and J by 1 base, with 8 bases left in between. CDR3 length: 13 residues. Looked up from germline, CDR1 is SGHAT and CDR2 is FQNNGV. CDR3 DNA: TGTGCCAGCACCAAGGGGAGCAATCAGCCCCAGCATTTT. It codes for CASTKGSNQPQHF.

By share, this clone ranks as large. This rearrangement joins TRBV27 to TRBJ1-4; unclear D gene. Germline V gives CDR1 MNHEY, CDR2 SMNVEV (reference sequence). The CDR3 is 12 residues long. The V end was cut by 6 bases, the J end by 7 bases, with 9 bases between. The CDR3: CASSGMGEKLFF. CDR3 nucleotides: TGTGCCAGCAGCGGGATGGGTGAAAAACTGTTTTTT.